This T cell receptor beta chain emerged from a study of cytomegalovirus exposure and HLA in healthy donors. Study background: An analysis done earlier identified more than 90 million unique TCR beta sequences from 150 million to 200 million T cells.

This clone was seen a single time. Its antigen is still unknown. PCR involved 60 Vbeta and 13 Jbeta primers. TCRdb's table, derived via immunoSEQ multiplex PCR, lists solely in-frame clones and lacks some. This sample yields about 130,000 clones, of which approximately 80% are seen a single time; around 2% belongs to the top ten. The study's findings and limits: Indistinguishable V segments such as TRBV6-2 and TRBV6-3 were excluded.

V was clipped by 0 bases and J by 3 bases, with 12 bases between them. The germline gives CDR1 SGHNT, CDR2 YENEEA. This CDR3 region has 15 residues. The sequenced material came from PBMCs. This sequence originates from a woman aged 40 to 50 in good health and CMV-seronegative. This chain connects TRBV11-3 to TRBJ2-7; maybe TRBD2 (6 bases). In DNA, the CDR3 is TGTGCCAGCAGCTTAGATAGCGGACCTAGCTACGAGCAGTACTTC. Protein sequence: CASSLDSGPSYEQYF. Drawing the rest from reference TRBV11-3 and TRBJ2-7, the complete variable domain is EAGVVQSPRYKIIEKKQPVAFWCNPISGHNTLYWYLQNLGQGPELLIRYENEEAVDDSQLPKDRFSAERLKGVDSTLKIQPAELGDSAVYLCASSLDSGPSYEQYFGPGTRLTVT.